The TCR beta chain under discussion was sequenced for a study of T cell responses to AZD1222 COVID-19 vaccine. Study results and limitations: Vaccine-associated CD4 TCRs spanned spike, dominant at 160-218 and 743-854.

This table comes from immunoSEQ multiplex PCR, and its TCRdb copy is limited to in-frame clones, with some not included. The table records about 200,000 clones, around 94% of them present only once. J gave up 4 bases and V 8 bases, and 15 bases lay outside the gene matches. The CDR3 length is 17 residues. CDR1 is SGHTA, CDR2 FQGNSA, per germline. In the case of this clone: Antigen specificity is unknown.

The chain recombines TRBV7-2 with TRBJ2-1; 9 bases are a match to TRBD2. The TCR originated in an adult who received the MenACWY meningococcal vaccine as a control. Sequences were derived from peripheral blood, sampled 28 days after the second dose of the MenACWY control vaccine. The CDR3 DNA reads TGTGCCAGCGAATCTGCGGGGCTAGCGGGACCATACAATGAGCAGTTCTTC. The encoded protein is CASESAGLAGPYNEQFF.